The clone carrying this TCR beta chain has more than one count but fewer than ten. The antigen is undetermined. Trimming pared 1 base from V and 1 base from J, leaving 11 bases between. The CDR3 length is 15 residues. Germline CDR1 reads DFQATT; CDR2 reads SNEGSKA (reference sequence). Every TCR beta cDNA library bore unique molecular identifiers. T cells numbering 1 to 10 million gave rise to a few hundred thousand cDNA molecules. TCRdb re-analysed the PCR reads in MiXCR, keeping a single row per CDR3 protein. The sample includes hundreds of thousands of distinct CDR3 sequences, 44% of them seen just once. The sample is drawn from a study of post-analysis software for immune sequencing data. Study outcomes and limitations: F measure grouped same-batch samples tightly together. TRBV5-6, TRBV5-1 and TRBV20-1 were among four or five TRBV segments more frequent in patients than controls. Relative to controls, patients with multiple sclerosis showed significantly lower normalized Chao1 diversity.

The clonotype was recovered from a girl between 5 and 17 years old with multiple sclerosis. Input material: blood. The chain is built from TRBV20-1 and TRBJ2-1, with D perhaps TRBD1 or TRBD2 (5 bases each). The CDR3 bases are TGCAGTGCTAGAGGGGACCGACTGTCCTACAATGAGCAGTTCTTC. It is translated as CSARGDRLSYNEQFF.